The 5 T cell receptor beta chains listed next were all sequenced from one sample in a study of radiation and T cells in renal cell carcinoma. Time point in this sample: baseline pretreatment blood. Treatment specified: 15 Gy SBRT to primary tumor, nephrectomy 4 weeks later. Sequencing was performed with immunoSEQ multiplex PCR; in TCRdb, only in-frame clones are kept and a portion is missing. This table has 40,000 to 50,000 clones, about 83% appearing once. This specimen consisted of blood, obtained from a patient whose treatment included radiotherapy and nephrectomy. These receptors all stem from an older woman with renal cell carcinoma.

This rearrangement joins TRBV5-6 to TRBJ2-5; 8 nucleotides match TRBD1. The V gene end was trimmed by 4 bases and the J gene end by 2 bases; junction bases not matched to a gene: 1. The CDR3 sequence is 13 residues long. Germline loops: CDR1 SGHDT, CDR2 YYEEEE. As DNA, the CDR3 is TGTGCCAGCAGCCGACAGGGGCAAGAGACCCAGTACTTC. It specifies CASSRQGQETQYF.

This chain uses TRBV5-5 with TRBJ1-4; maybe TRBD1 (5 bases). Trimming removed 4 bases at V and 4 bases at J, with 14 bases between. The CDR3 has 15 amino acids. From germline, CDR1 is SGHKS and CDR2 YYEKEE (reference sequence). CDR3 DNA: TGTGCCAGCAGCACTTCCCAGGGTAGTAATGAAAAACTGTTTTTT. This codes for CASSTSQGSNEKLFF.

V and J are TRBV7-6 and TRBJ2-7; TRBD2 might be the D (5 bases). CDR1 is SGHVS and CDR2 is FNYEAQ in the germline V gene. CDR3 length: 15 amino acids. Trimming pared 5 bases from V and 4 bases from J, leaving 18 bases between. The CDR3 nucleotides read TGTGCCAGCAGCCCTAATGCAGGTGCGGGTTACGAGCAGTACTTC. It translates to CASSPNAGAGYEQYF. Full variable domain (missing parts from reference TRBV7-6 and TRBJ2-7): GAGVSQSPRYKVTKRGQDVALRCDPISGHVSLYWYRQALGQGPEFLTYFNYEAQQDKSGLPNDRFSAERPEGSISTLTIQRTEQRDSAMYRCASSPNAGAGYEQYFGPGTRLTVT.

The chain is built from TRBV19 and TRBJ1-2; D perhaps matches TRBD1 (6 bases). Germline V gives CDR1 LNHDA, CDR2 SQIVND (reference sequence). The V gene lost 8 bases and the J gene lost 2 bases, with 18 bases spanning the gap. CDR3 length equals 15 residues. DNA for the CDR3: TGTGCCAGTCGCGAAAGGGGGGATTCAAACTATGGCTACACCTTC. Translation gives CASRERGDSNYGYTF.

The chain recombines TRBV20-1 with TRBJ2-5; D not certain. Germline V gene sequence: CDR1 DFQATT, CDR2 SNEGSKA (reference sequence). V lost 1 base, J lost 5 bases, and 5 bases lay in between. The CDR3 loop spans 11 amino acids. CDR3 nucleotide sequence: TGCAGTGCTAGAGGTCAGGAGACCCAGTACTTC. As protein: CSARGQETQYF.